The 27 T cell receptor beta chains given below trace back to one sample, sequenced in a study of regulatory T cells in long-lasting Graves disease. Arm-PCR with iRepertoire HTBI primers amplified the CDR3 regions for these TCR beta libraries. TCRdb reprocessed the multiplex PCR reads with MiXCR, giving one entry per CDR3 protein. This table holds about 660,000 distinct CDR3 sequences, about 30% found once. Time point: persistent/refractory GD, antithyroid drugs over 5 years with positive TRAb. Isolated PBMC RNA provided the starting material for the TCR library. The sample consisted of peripheral blood mononuclear cells (PBMCs), taken when the disease was refractory, from a patient treated with antithyroid drugs. These receptors all stem from a female donor with Graves disease.

In this sample, this clonotype turned up a few times. This sequence joins TRBV7-9 and TRBJ2-4, with 8 bases that match TRBD1. The V and J ends lost 3 bases and 2 bases, in that order; junction bases with no gene match: 6. CDR1 and CDR2 (germline): SEHNR, FQNEAQ (reference sequence). This CDR3 has 16 residues. The CDR3 loop reads CASSFPIRGPKNIQYF. The DNA for the CDR3 is TGTGCCAGCAGCTTCCCTATCAGGGGGCCCAAAAACATTCAGTACTTC.

The table lists this clonotype with a few counts. This chain uses TRBV19 with TRBJ2-6; D is ambiguous. V was clipped by 0 bases and J by 3 bases, with 0 bases between them. CDR1 LNHDA and CDR2 SQIVND come from the germline V gene (reference sequence). There are 13 residues in the CDR3. CDR3 DNA: TGTGCCAGTAGTATAGATGGGGCCAACGTCCTGACTTTC. Translating gives CASSIDGANVLTF.

The chain uses TRBV7-6 and TRBJ1-1, with 7 positions matching TRBD1. V lost 7 bases and J lost 0; bases outside the gene matches: 8. CDR1 is SGHVS and CDR2 is FNYEAQ in the germline V gene. The CDR3 is 15 amino acids. Here the CDR3 reads CASTLTGEMNTEAFF. CDR3 bases: TGTGCCAGCACCCTCACAGGGGAAATGAACACTGAAGCTTTCTTT.

This clonotype was counted between two and nine times. The rearrangement uses TRBV14 and TRBJ1-4, with D uncertain. Germline values: CDR1 SGHDN, CDR2 FVKESK. The CDR3 extends over 19 amino acids. The V end was cut by 1 base, the J end by 3 bases, with 21 bases between. In DNA, the CDR3 is TGTGCCAGCAGCCAAGTCCCCCGAGGCAATCTCGTCGCTAATGAAAAACTGTTTTTT. Residues: CASSQVPRGNLVANEKLFF.

There are a few counts of this clonotype. The chain has TRBV12-3 or TRBV12-4 and TRBJ1-1, with D possibly matching TRBD1 (5 bases). The CDR3 totals 12 residues. V gave up 6 bases and J gave up 8 bases, with 13 bases separating them. The CDR3 here is CASSATGVEAFF. In DNA, the CDR3 is TGTGCCAGCAGCGCTACGGGGGTCGAAGCTTTCTTT.

This clonotype has a handful of counts. The chain joins TRBV7-3 to TRBJ1-2, with D possibly being TRBD1 (5 bases). Trimming cost V 6 bases and J 8 bases, with 19 bases left between them. CDR1 is SGHTA, CDR2 FQGTGA, per germline. The CDR3 runs 14 residues. The CDR3 nucleotides are TGTGCCAGCAGTCCCACGGGGGGGGAACAAGGCTACACCTTC. Its protein is CASSPTGGEQGYTF.

This clonotype showed up just a few times. The CDR3 loop is CAWRGRGVPEAFF. In DNA, the CDR3 is TGTGCCTGGAGGGGGCGGGGAGTCCCTGAAGCTTTCTTT. V gene TRBV30 combines with J gene TRBJ1-1, with D tentatively TRBD1 (5 bases). The germline V and J ends were trimmed by 3 bases and 6 bases, with 14 bases remaining between them. From germline, CDR1 is GTSNPN and CDR2 SVGIG (reference sequence). This CDR3 region has 13 residues.

The sample holds one count of this clonotype. V is TRBV6-1 and J is TRBJ2-6; 10 bases align to TRBD1. This CDR3 is 17 amino acids long. Trimming at V came to 5 bases and at J to 1 base, leaving 5 bases not matched to a gene. Germline loops: CDR1 MNHNS, CDR2 SASEGT. The CDR3 DNA is TGTGCCAGCAGTAGCCGGGACAGGGGTTCTGGGGCCAACGTCCTGACTTTC. Translating gives CASSSRDRGSGANVLTF.

This clonotype was picked up many times. This sequence joins TRBV28 and TRBJ1-1; a possible D gene is TRBD1 (6 bases). V lost 6 bases to trimming and J lost 1 base, with 9 bases between them. Germline loops: CDR1 MDHEN, CDR2 SYDVKM. The CDR3 runs to 13 residues. The DNA for the CDR3 is TGTGCCAGCAGCGGGACACCGAACACTGAAGCTTTCTTT. Translated, it gives CASSGTPNTEAFF.

This clonotype was seen a single time. The chain is built from TRBV9 and TRBJ2-2, with unresolved D. Germline loops: CDR1 SGDLS, CDR2 YYNGEE. Trimming removed 3 bases at V and 7 bases at J, with 10 bases between. CDR3 length equals 13 residues. The CDR3: CASSAGLVGELFF. The CDR3 bases are TGTGCCAGCAGCGCGGGTCTGGTCGGGGAGCTGTTTTTT.

This clonotype showed up many times. The CDR3 sequence: CSATERGNTEAFF. The CDR3 DNA is TGCAGTGCCACTGAGAGGGGGAACACTGAAGCTTTCTTT. The chain joins TRBV20-1 to TRBJ1-1, with a possible D match to TRBD1 (5 bases). The germline V gene encodes CDR1 DFQATT and CDR2 SNEGSKA (reference sequence). V dropped 6 bases and J dropped 1 base, with 12 bases sitting between them. The length of the CDR3 is 13 residues.

There are a few counts of this clonotype. The rearrangement uses TRBV29-1 and TRBJ1-1, with TRBD1 as a possible D gene (5 bases). The CDR3 loop spans 13 amino acids. V shed 4 bases and J shed 0 bases, with 9 bases lying between them. Germline loops: CDR1 SQVTM, CDR2 ANQGSEA. Here the CDR3 reads CSVGQLMNTEAFF. CDR3 bases: TGCAGCGTTGGACAGCTTATGAACACTGAAGCTTTCTTT.

This clonotype was counted ten times or more. The rearrangement uses TRBV6-1 and TRBJ1-4, with D uncertain. In germline, CDR1 is MNHNS, CDR2 SASEGT. V dropped 5 bases and J dropped 0 bases, with 19 bases sitting between them. This CDR3 comprises 18 residues. The CDR3 sequence: CASSPRQANFATNEKLFF. CDR3 coding DNA: TGTGCCAGCAGTCCCCGGCAGGCCAATTTTGCAACTAATGAAAAACTGTTTTTT.

This rearrangement joins TRBV19 to TRBJ1-5; 8 bases match TRBD1. CDR3 length equals 18 residues. Germline loops: CDR1 LNHDA, CDR2 SQIVND (reference sequence). V lost 5 bases, J lost 1 base, and 13 bases stayed unmatched. CDR3 DNA sequence: TGTGCCAGTAGTGTATGGACAGGGCAATTAGTAAGCAATCAGCCCCAGCATTTT. Translated: CASSVWTGQLVSNQPQHF.

The rearrangement joins TRBV28 to TRBJ2-7; 7 bases are a match to TRBD2. V was clipped by 7 bases and J by 1 base; unmatched bases: 7. The CDR3 sequence is 14 residues long. The germline CDR1 and CDR2 sequences are MDHEN and SYDVKM. The DNA for the CDR3 is TGTGCCAGCACTGCGGACGGGAGGTCCTACGAGCAGTACTTC. Translated: CASTADGRSYEQYF.

The chain carries TRBV5-6 and TRBJ1-1; tentatively, D is TRBD1 (6 bases). This CDR3 has 12 residues. Germline V CDR1 and CDR2: SGHDT, YYEEEE. The V end lost 0 bases, the J end lost 14 bases, and 14 bases lay between the germline ends. The CDR3 DNA is TGTGCCAGCAGCTTGGGGGGGACAAGTTTATTCTTT. The encoded protein is CASSLGGTSLFF.

This clonotype has just a few counts. This chain links TRBV29-1 with TRBJ1-1; 8 bases match TRBD1. The CDR3 is made up of 16 amino acids. Trimming took 7 bases from V and 1 from J; bases not matched to a gene: 14. Germline V gene sequence: CDR1 SQVTM, CDR2 ANQGSEA. CDR3 sequence: CSARERQGLRNTEAFF. For the CDR3, the DNA is TGCAGCGCCAGAGAAAGACAGGGGCTGAGGAACACTGAAGCTTTCTTT.

The V call is TRBV7-9, the J call TRBJ1-1, with D possibly matching TRBD1 (5 bases). Germline V gene data show CDR1 as SEHNR and CDR2 as FQNEAQ (reference sequence). With 2 bases removed from V and 6 bases from J, the gap between germline ends came to 19 bases. This CDR3 has 16 residues. The CDR3 DNA sequence: TGTGCCAGCAGCTTAAGGGCGATAGGTCAGGGTGCTGAAGCTTTCTTT. Its translation is CASSLRAIGQGAEAFF. The variable domain in full, with the rest retrieved from reference TRBV7-9 and TRBJ1-1, is DTGVSQNPRHKITKRGQNVTFRCDPISEHNRLYWYRQTLGQGPEFLTYFQNEAQLEKSRLLSDRFSAERPKGSFSTLEIQRTEQGDSAMYLCASSLRAIGQGAEAFFGQGTRLTVV.

The J gene is TRBJ2-2, the V gene TRBV9; D gene unclear. V lost 3 bases and J 12 bases, leaving 21 bases between the germline ends. Germline CDR1 is SGDLS and CDR2 is YYNGEE. The CDR3 has 15 residues. CDR3 sequence reads: CASSANPDLPEKLFF. The CDR3 region has the DNA TGTGCCAGCAGCGCGAACCCGGACCTCCCCGAGAAGCTGTTTTTT.

This clonotype was recorded many times. The V gene is TRBV2, the J gene TRBJ1-6; D not certain. Trimming took 6 bases from V and 6 from J, leaving 3 bases between them. The germline V gene has CDR1 SNHLY and CDR2 FYNNEI. The CDR3 spans 11 residues. The CDR3 here is CASRGNSPLHF. In DNA form, the CDR3 reads TGTGCCAGCAGGGGTAATTCACCCCTCCACTTT.

The chain uses TRBV14 and TRBJ1-1, with a possible D match to TRBD1 (5 bases). This CDR3 is built from 15 residues. In germline, CDR1 is SGHDN, CDR2 FVKESK. With 3 bases removed from V and 5 bases from J, the gap between germline ends came to 16 bases. The CDR3 spells CASSQVGQGRTEAFF. As DNA, the CDR3 is TGTGCCAGCAGCCAGGTTGGGCAGGGAAGAACTGAAGCTTTCTTT.

The J gene is TRBJ2-3, the V gene TRBV14; D is uncertain. Trimming cost V 1 base and J 2 bases, with 16 bases left between them. CDR1 is SGHDN and CDR2 is FVKESK in the germline V gene. The CDR3 sequence is 17 residues long. The CDR3 bases are TGTGCCAGCAGCCAAGTTTTCGCGAGATCCCCCACAGATACGCAGTATTTT. Residues: CASSQVFARSPTDTQYF.

The rearrangement uses TRBV6-5 and TRBJ1-6; perhaps TRBD1 as D (5 bases). V dropped 2 bases and J dropped 7 bases, with 9 bases sitting between them. CDR1 is MNHEY and CDR2 is SVGAGI in the germline V gene. The CDR3 contains 14 residues. DNA of the CDR3: TGTGCCAGCAGTTACAGGGGAAAAAATTCACCCCTCCACTTT. As protein: CASSYRGKNSPLHF.

This chain links TRBV3-1 with TRBJ2-5; TRBD2 aligns across 9 bases. The trim removed 2 bases at V and 5 bases at J, leaving 6 bases unmatched. The CDR3 is 15 residues long. Looked up from germline, CDR1 is LGHDT and CDR2 is YNNKEL (reference sequence). The CDR3 region has the DNA TGTGCCAGCAGCCAACCCGCGGGAGGGAGGGAGACCCAGTACTTC. Amino acid sequence: CASSQPAGGRETQYF.

This clonotype turned up a few times. The chain carries TRBV5-6 and TRBJ1-2, with D possibly matching TRBD1 (6 bases). This CDR3 is 15 amino acids long. Trimming pared 4 bases from V and 0 bases from J, leaving 13 bases between. Germline V gives CDR1 SGHDT, CDR2 YYEEEE. The CDR3 region has the DNA TGTGCCAGCAGCCTAGACAGGTACTCTAACTATGGCTACACCTTC. Protein product: CASSLDRYSNYGYTF. The entire variable domain, with the rest obtained from reference TRBV5-6 and TRBJ1-2, is as follows: DAGVTQSPTHLIKTRGQQVTLRCSPKSGHDTVSWYQQALGQGPQFIFQYYEEEERQRGNFPDRFSGHQFPNYSSELNVNALLLGDSALYLCASSLDRYSNYGYTFGSGTRLTVV.

The chain couples TRBV5-1 to TRBJ2-7, with 8 bases lining up with TRBD2. Trimming removed 6 bases from V and 5 bases from J; junction bases left unmatched: 13. The germline gives CDR1 SGHRS, CDR2 YFSETQ. CDR3 size: 15 residues. CDR3 sequence: CASTAHGERGNEQYF. The CDR3 coding sequence is TGCGCCAGCACCGCCCATGGCGAGCGGGGGAACGAGCAGTACTTC.

This clonotype was seen once. The rearrangement uses TRBV10-1 and TRBJ2-3; D remains unclear. The CDR3 loop spans 12 amino acids. Trimming pared 3 bases from V and 10 bases from J, leaving 11 bases between. The V gene's germline CDR1 is WNHNN and CDR2 SYGVQD (reference sequence). The CDR3 bases are TGCGCCAGCAGTGATCGGCCTGAAGCGCAGTATTTT. Residues: CASSDRPEAQYF.